A single sample gave rise to the 17 T cell receptor beta chains below, sequenced in a study of blood T cell repertoires in COVID-19. The method was immunoSEQ multiplex PCR; TCRdb's version includes in-frame clones alone and lacks a portion of them. The sample yields under 45,000 clones, 70% to 90% seen once. The sample taken for sequencing was peripheral blood. All receptors come from a man aged 60 to 69 with acute or convalescent COVID-19.

This chain links TRBV5-1 with TRBJ2-6; the D gene is possibly TRBD2 (5 bases). CDR1 SGHRS and CDR2 YFSETQ come from the germline V gene. The CDR3 loop spans 16 amino acids. Deletions cut 0 bases from V and 2 bases from J, with 9 bases between. CDR3 protein: CASSLVLATGANVLTF. CDR3 in DNA: TGCGCCAGCAGCTTGGTGCTAGCCACTGGGGCCAACGTCCTGACTTTC.

This chain uses TRBV27 with TRBJ2-3, with 7 bases identical to TRBD1. The CDR3 runs 15 residues. Per germline, CDR1 MNHEY and CDR2 SMNVEV (reference sequence). The trim removed 4 bases at V and 0 bases at J, leaving 4 bases unmatched. CDR3 sequence (DNA): TGTGCCAGCAGTTCTTCAGGGGGTAGCACAGATACGCAGTATTTT. Its translation: CASSSSGGSTDTQYF.

V and J are TRBV19 and TRBJ1-3, with TRBD1 identical over 9 bases. CDR1 is LNHDA and CDR2 is SQIVND in the germline V gene (reference sequence). The CDR3 is 14 amino acids. The ends lost 8 bases at V and 4 bases at J; junction bases unmatched: 6. CDR3 DNA: TGTGCCAGTGGTACAGGGGGCCGGGGAAACACCATATATTTT. Amino acids: CASGTGGRGNTIYF.

The V gene is TRBV6-6, the J gene TRBJ1-2; TRBD1 matches at 8 bases. The CDR3 is made up of 16 amino acids. Germline V gene data show CDR1 as MNHNY and CDR2 as SVGAGI (reference sequence). The junction had 15 bases not matched to a gene; V was cut back by 4 bases and J by 8 bases. CDR3 protein: CASSFRGQGGSEGYTF. CDR3 nucleotides: TGTGCCAGCAGTTTCCGAGGACAGGGAGGTTCGGAGGGCTACACCTTC.

The chain has TRBV11-2 and TRBJ2-1; weak D call: TRBD2 (5 bases). This CDR3 has 13 amino acids. Trimming took 6 bases from V and 8 from J, leaving 14 bases between them. CDR1 is SGHAT, CDR2 FQNNGV, per germline. CDR3: CASSPKRADEQFF. The CDR3 coding sequence is TGTGCCAGCAGTCCCAAACGAGCGGATGAGCAGTTCTTC.

The chain is built from TRBV10-1 and TRBJ1-1, with D maybe TRBD1 (6 bases). With 0 bases removed from V and 5 bases from J, the gap between germline ends came to 13 bases. CDR3 length: 15 residues. Germline V CDR1 and CDR2: WNHNN, SYGVQD (reference sequence). The DNA for the CDR3 is TGCGCCAGCAGTGAGTCGGGAGGGGGGGAGACTGAAGCTTTCTTT. Its protein is CASSESGGGETEAFF.

This rearrangement joins TRBV13 to TRBJ1-1; perhaps TRBD1 as D (6 bases). The CDR3 totals 14 residues. CDR1 and CDR2 (germline): PRHDT, FYEKMQ (reference sequence). Deletions cut 0 bases from V and 7 bases from J, with 12 bases between. CDR3 nucleotide sequence: TGTGCCAGCAGCTTAGGACCAACAGGGAGTGAAGCTTTCTTT. Translation: CASSLGPTGSEAFF. The variable domain in full, with the rest retrieved from reference TRBV13 and TRBJ1-1, is AAGVIQSPRHLIKEKRETATLKCYPIPRHDTVYWYQQGPGQDPQFLISFYEKMQSDKGSIPDRFSAQQFSDYHSELNMSSLELGDSALYFCASSLGPTGSEAFFGQGTRLTVV.

V and J are TRBV6-6 and TRBJ1-5; 10 bases line up with TRBD1. V was pared by 5 bases and J by 7 bases, with 2 bases of the junction left unmatched. Germline loops: CDR1 MNHNY, CDR2 SVGAGI (reference sequence). This CDR3 has 13 residues. The CDR3 region is CASSGQGGQPQHF. DNA of the CDR3: TGTGCCAGCAGTGGACAGGGGGGACAGCCCCAGCATTTT.

The chain recombines TRBV2 with TRBJ1-2; 9 bases are shared with TRBD1. Germline lookup yields CDR1 SNHLY and CDR2 FYNNEI. This CDR3 has 15 residues. With V trimmed by 6 bases and J by 7 bases, 12 bases remained unmatched. CDR3 loop: CASREMTGGLGGYTF. The DNA of the CDR3 is TGTGCCAGCAGAGAAATGACAGGGGGACTTGGTGGCTACACCTTC.

In its sample, this clone was seen once. The J gene is TRBJ2-1, the V gene TRBV19; 9 nucleotides line up with TRBD2. With V trimmed by 3 bases and J by 4 bases, 4 bases remained unmatched. The CDR3 is 15 amino acids. CDR1 is LNHDA and CDR2 is SQIVND in the germline V gene (reference sequence). The CDR3 coding sequence is TGTGCCAGTAGTATCTCAGCGGGGGGATACAATGAGCAGTTCTTC. Residues: CASSISAGGYNEQFF.

The chain couples TRBV7-2 to TRBJ2-7; D is perhaps TRBD2 (6 bases). The CDR3 extends over 15 amino acids. V lost 3 bases, J lost 0 bases, and 12 bases lay in between. From germline, CDR1 is SGHTA and CDR2 FQGNSA. The DNA of the CDR3 is TGTGCCAGCAGCTTCCTCCCGACTAGCTCCTACGAGCAGTACTTC. Protein sequence: CASSFLPTSSYEQYF. Full variable domain (remainder filled in from reference TRBV7-2 and TRBJ2-7): GAGVSQSPSNKVTEKGKDVELRCDPISGHTALYWYRQSLGQGLEFLIYFQGNSAPDKSGLPSDRFSAERTGGSVSTLTIQRTQQEDSAVYLCASSFLPTSSYEQYFGPGTRLTVT.

The V call is TRBV28, the J call TRBJ1-1; 7 bases fit TRBD1. Germline V gene sequence: CDR1 MDHEN, CDR2 SYDVKM. There are 14 residues in the CDR3. V dropped 3 bases and J dropped 3; count of bases not matched to a gene: 4. The DNA for the CDR3 is TGTGCCAGCAGTTTCTTCGACAGGGACACTGAAGCTTTCTTT. This gives the protein CASSFFDRDTEAFF.

The V call is TRBV12-5, the J call TRBJ2-7; possible D gene TRBD1, 6 bases. The CDR3 loop spans 13 amino acids. The V gene's germline CDR1 is LGHNT and CDR2 FRNRAP. V was shortened by 5 bases and J by 3 bases, with 11 bases between the two germline ends. The CDR3 is CASGTGTNYEQYF. The CDR3 nucleotides read TGTGCTAGTGGTACTGGGACAAACTACGAGCAGTACTTC.

The V gene is TRBV5-1, the J gene TRBJ1-1; D is unclear. Trimming removed 4 bases at V and 0 bases at J, with 13 bases between. Per the germline V gene, CDR1 is SGHRS and CDR2 is YFSETQ. The CDR3 has 15 amino acids. The CDR3 loop reads CASSQNGLLNTEAFF. DNA of the CDR3: TGCGCCAGCAGCCAGAATGGACTCTTGAACACTGAAGCTTTCTTT.

This chain links TRBV30 with TRBJ1-5; D is unresolved. V was trimmed by 2 bases and J by 1 base, leaving 6 bases between them. Germline CDR1 is GTSNPN and CDR2 is SVGIG (reference sequence). There are 13 residues in the CDR3. CDR3 DNA: TGTGCCTGGAGTCTAGAGAGCAATCAGCCCCAGCATTTT. The encoded protein is CAWSLESNQPQHF.

The CDR3 region has the DNA TGTGCCAGCAGTTTACGCGGCTCCTACGAGCAGTACTTC. It specifies CASSLRGSYEQYF. This rearrangement joins TRBV27 to TRBJ2-7, with D uncertain. CDR1 and CDR2 (germline): MNHEY, SMNVEV (reference sequence). The V end was cut by 2 bases, the J end by 0 bases, with 5 bases between. The CDR3 is 13 amino acids.

V gene TRBV5-1 combines with J gene TRBJ1-1; TRBD1 aligns across 7 bases. CDR1 SGHRS and CDR2 YFSETQ come from the germline V gene. The CDR3 is made up of 12 amino acids. Germline trimming cut 1 base from V and 11 bases from J; bases unmatched to any gene: 5. The DNA of the CDR3 is TGCGCCAGCAGCTTGTCAGGGGGTAAGGCTTTCTTT. Its protein product is CASSLSGGKAFF.